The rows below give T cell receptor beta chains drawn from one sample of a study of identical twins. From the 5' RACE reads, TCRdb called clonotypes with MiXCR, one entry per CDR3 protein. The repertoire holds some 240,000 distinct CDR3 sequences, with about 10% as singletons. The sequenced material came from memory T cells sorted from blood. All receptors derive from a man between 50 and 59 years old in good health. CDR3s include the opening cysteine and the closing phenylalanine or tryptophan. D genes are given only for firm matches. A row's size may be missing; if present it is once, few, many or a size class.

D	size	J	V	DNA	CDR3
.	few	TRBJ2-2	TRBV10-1	TGCGCCAGCAGTGAGGGCAGGGGTACCGGGGAGCTGTTTTTT	CASSEGRGTGELFF
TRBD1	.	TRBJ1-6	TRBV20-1	TGCAGTGCTTTTGACGGACAGGGGGCTGGTTCACCCCTCCACTTT	CSAFDGQGAGSPLHF
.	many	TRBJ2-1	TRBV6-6	TGTGCCAGCAGTAGGGGACTCTACAATGAGCAGTTCTTC	CASSRGLYNEQFF
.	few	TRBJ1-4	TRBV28	TGTGCCAGCAGTCAGAATGTCCCGGGACACGACGAAAAACTGTTTTTT	CASSQNVPGHDEKLFF
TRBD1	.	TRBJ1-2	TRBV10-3	TGTGCCATCAGTGTTTCGACAGGGGACATTTATGGCTACACCTTC	CAISVSTGDIYGYTF
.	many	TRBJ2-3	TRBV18	TGTGCCAGCTCACCACAGGCAGATACGCAGTATTTT	CASSPQADTQYF
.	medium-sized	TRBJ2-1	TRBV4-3	TGCGCCAGCAGCCTCTACCCTGGGAGTGAGCAGTTCTTC	CASSLYPGSEQFF
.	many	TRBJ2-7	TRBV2	TGTGCCAGCAACGGACGGTTCTACGAGCAGTACTTC	CASNGRFYEQYF
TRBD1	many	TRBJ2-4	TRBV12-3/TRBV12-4	TGTGCCAGCAGTTTCGGGACAGGGGCCCACGGGGGGACCATTCAGTACTTC	CASSFGTGAHGGTIQYF
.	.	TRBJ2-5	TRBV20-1	TGCAGTGGAGTCTTAGGCGAGACCCAGTACTTC	CSGVLGETQYF
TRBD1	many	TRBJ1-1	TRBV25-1	TGTGCCAGCAGTGGACAGGGGATCACTGAAGCTTTCTTT	CASSGQGITEAFF
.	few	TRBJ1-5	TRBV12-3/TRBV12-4	TGTGCCAGCAGTTTACACGGAAATCAGCCCCAGCATTTT	CASSLHGNQPQHF
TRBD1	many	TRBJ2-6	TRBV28	TGTGCCAGCAGCACAGGGGCACTTGGGGCCAACGTCCTGACTTTC	CASSTGALGANVLTF
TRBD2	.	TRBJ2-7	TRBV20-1	TGCAGTGCTAGTGCCTTGGCTAGCGGGTCCTTTACCTACGAGCAGTACTTC	CSASALASGSFTYEQYF
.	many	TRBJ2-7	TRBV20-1	TGCAGTGCTATAGGACCGGACAGCGACTACGAGCAGTACTTC	CSAIGPDSDYEQYF
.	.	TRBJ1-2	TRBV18	TGTGCCAGCTCACCCCAGGAAACCTATGGCTACACCTTC	CASSPQETYGYTF
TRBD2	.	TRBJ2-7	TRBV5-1	TGCGCCAGCAGCTTGGGCTCGGGGGGACTTGGCGAGCAGTACTTC	CASSLGSGGLGEQYF
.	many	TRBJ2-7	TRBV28	TGTGCCAGCACTGGACCCAAAGAGGGGATATCCTACGAGCAGTACTTC	CASTGPKEGISYEQYF
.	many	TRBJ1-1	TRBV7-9	TGTGCCAGCAGCTCCCCGCAGAACACTGAAGCTTTCTTT	CASSSPQNTEAFF
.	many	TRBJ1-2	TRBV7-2	TGTGCCAGCAGCAGTACCCCGGGGGGTTATGGCTACACCTTC	CASSSTPGGYGYTF
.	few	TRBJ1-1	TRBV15	TGTGCCACCAGCAGGAACAGGGCTAACACTGAAGCTTTCTTT	CATSRNRANTEAFF
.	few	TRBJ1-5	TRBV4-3	TGCGCCAGCAGCCAAGGGAACAGCCGTACTGAGCCCCAGCATTTT	CASSQGNSRTEPQHF
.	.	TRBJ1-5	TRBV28	TGTGCCAGCAGGGGGGGGGGACAGCCCCAGCATTTT	CASRGGGQPQHF
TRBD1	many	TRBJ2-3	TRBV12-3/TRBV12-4	TGTGCCAGCAGCTTAGGATGGGGACAGGGGATCTCAGATACGCAGTATTTT	CASSLGWGQGISDTQYF
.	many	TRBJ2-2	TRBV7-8	TGTGCCAGCATGCAAGGGACCCTTAGCGCTCCCGGGGAGCTGTTTTTT	CASMQGTLSAPGELFF
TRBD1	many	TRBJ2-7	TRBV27	TGTGCCAGCAGTTTATCAGGGGGCGGCTACGAGCAGTACTTC	CASSLSGGGYEQYF
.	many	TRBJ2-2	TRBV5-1	TGCGCCAGCAGCTTGGGAGAAACCGGGGAGCTGTTTTTT	CASSLGETGELFF
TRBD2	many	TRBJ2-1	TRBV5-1	TGCGCCAGCAGCGTCATCCCTAGCGGGAGCGGCAATGAGCAGTTCTTC	CASSVIPSGSGNEQFF
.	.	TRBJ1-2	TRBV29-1	TGCAGCGTCCGACTTAGGGAAGGCTATGGCTACACCTTC	CSVRLREGYGYTF
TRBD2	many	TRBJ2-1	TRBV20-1	TGCAGTGCTAGAGACCCTTTAGCGGGAAGGGATGATGAGCAGTTCTTC	CSARDPLAGRDDEQFF